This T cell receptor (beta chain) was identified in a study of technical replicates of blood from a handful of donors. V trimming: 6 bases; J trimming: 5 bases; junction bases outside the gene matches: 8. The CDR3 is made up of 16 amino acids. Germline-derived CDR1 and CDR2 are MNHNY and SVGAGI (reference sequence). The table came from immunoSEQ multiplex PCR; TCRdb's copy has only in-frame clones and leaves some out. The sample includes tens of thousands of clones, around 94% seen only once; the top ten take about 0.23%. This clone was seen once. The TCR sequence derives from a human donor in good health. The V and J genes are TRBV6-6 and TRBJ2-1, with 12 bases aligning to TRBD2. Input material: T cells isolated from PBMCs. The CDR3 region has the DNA TGTGCCAGCAGCCAGCCGGGACTAGCGGGTGACAATGAGCAGTTCTTC. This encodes CASSQPGLAGDNEQFF.